The rows below give T cell receptor beta chains drawn from one sample of a study of shared clonotypes between healthy human individuals. The repertoire was sequenced with immunoSEQ multiplex PCR; TCRdb's copy has only in-frame clones and lacks some. The sample has hundreds of thousands of clones, about 95% seen once; the top ten hold less than 0.06%. The specimen was naive CD4+ T cells sorted from blood. The origin of the receptors is a woman aged 30 to 39 in good health. Both conserved end residues are part of each CDR3. The order of the fields is clone size, CDR3 length, J gene, V gene, D gene, CDR3 DNA, CDR3 protein. D genes are given only for firm matches. Clone size is given for some rows only: seen once, a few or many times, or a class if the clone is expanded.

size: -; length: 16; J: TRBJ2-1; V: TRBV18; D: TRBD2; DNA: TGTGCCAGCTCACTCTCCGGGGGGAGGGGTAGCAATGAGCAGTTCTTC; CDR3: CASSLSGGRGSNEQFF
size: -; length: 18; J: TRBJ2-1; V: TRBV18; D: -; DNA: TGTGCCAGCTCACCTTATGATGTGGGAATCGGGTCCTACAATGAGCAGTTCTTC; CDR3: CASSPYDVGIGSYNEQFF
size: -; length: 14; J: TRBJ2-5; V: TRBV18; D: -; DNA: TGTGCCAGCTCACCATCGGCAGGGATAAAGACCCAGTACTTC; CDR3: CASSPSAGIKTQYF
size: -; length: 16; J: TRBJ2-3; V: TRBV9; D: -; DNA: TGTGCCAGCAGCGTAGAAGGGATCAGTAACACAGATACGCAGTATTTT; CDR3: CASSVEGISNTDTQYF
size: -; length: 14; J: TRBJ1-4; V: TRBV7-9; D: -; DNA: TGTGCCAGCAGCTTAGACAGGAGAAGCGAAAAACTGTTTTTT; CDR3: CASSLDRRSEKLFF
size: -; length: 16; J: TRBJ2-7; V: TRBV6-6; D: -; DNA: TGTGCCAGCAGTTACTCGAGTGGGGACGGAGTCTACGAGCAGTACTTC; CDR3: CASSYSSGDGVYEQYF
size: -; length: 16; J: TRBJ2-2; V: TRBV6-1; D: -; DNA: TGTGCCAGCAGTGAAATGCCCCGGTTGTACACCGGGGAGCTGTTTTTT; CDR3: CASSEMPRLYTGELFF
size: -; length: 14; J: TRBJ2-7; V: TRBV28; D: TRBD2; DNA: TGTGCCAGCAGGCAGGGACTAGCGCGGGCCGAGCAGTACTTC; CDR3: CASRQGLARAEQYF
size: -; length: 14; J: TRBJ2-7; V: TRBV27; D: TRBD2; DNA: TGTGCCAGCAGGACTAGCGGGAGGACCTACGAGCAGTACTTC; CDR3: CASRTSGRTYEQYF
size: once; length: 14; J: TRBJ2-7; V: TRBV7-8; D: -; DNA: TGTGCCAGCACCCCAGGGCACAGCTCCTACGAGCAGTACTTC; CDR3: CASTPGHSSYEQYF
size: -; length: 15; J: TRBJ2-7; V: TRBV19; D: -; DNA: TGTGCCAGTAAACCCGGGTCGGGCGGGGCTTACGAGCAGTACTTC; CDR3: CASKPGSGGAYEQYF
size: -; length: 15; J: TRBJ2-7; V: TRBV6-1; D: TRBD2; DNA: TGTGCCAGCAGTCCCCTGACTAGCGGGTACTACGAGCAGTACTTC; CDR3: CASSPLTSGYYEQYF
size: -; length: 15; J: TRBJ2-5; V: TRBV5-4; D: -; DNA: TGTGCCTTTGGGGGAGTCAGCTCCACCAAAGAGACCCAGTACTTC; CDR3: CAFGGVSSTKETQYF
size: -; length: 14; J: TRBJ2-7; V: TRBV18; D: -; DNA: TGTGCCAGCTCACCATCTTCGGGTTCCTACGAGCAGTACTTC; CDR3: CASSPSSGSYEQYF
size: -; length: 13; J: TRBJ2-7; V: TRBV11-3; D: -; DNA: TGTGCCAGCAGTTCAGGGGCTGAGGACGAGCAGTACTTC; CDR3: CASSSGAEDEQYF
size: -; length: 15; J: TRBJ1-6; V: TRBV6-6; D: TRBD1; DNA: TGTGCCAGCAGCCAAGCTAAGACAGGGAGTTCACCCCTCCACTTT; CDR3: CASSQAKTGSSPLHF
size: -; length: 14; J: TRBJ2-2; V: TRBV7-8; D: -; DNA: TGTGCCAGCAGCTTAAAGGGGGGCACCGGGGAGCTGTTTTTT; CDR3: CASSLKGGTGELFF
size: -; length: 13; J: TRBJ2-7; V: TRBV6-6; D: -; DNA: TGTGCCAGCAGTTACCTAACAGGGTACGAGCAGTACTTC; CDR3: CASSYLTGYEQYF
size: -; length: 16; J: TRBJ1-1; V: TRBV28; D: -; DNA: TGTGCCAGCAGGGACCGAGGAGAGGGGCCGGGAACTGAAGCTTTCTTT; CDR3: CASRDRGEGPGTEAFF
size: -; length: 15; J: TRBJ2-7; V: TRBV7-9; D: -; DNA: TGTGCCAGCAGCTTCCGGGACTCGAAAGGTTACGAGCAGTACTTC; CDR3: CASSFRDSKGYEQYF
size: -; length: 14; J: TRBJ1-2; V: TRBV2; D: -; DNA: TGTGCCAGCAGTGAAAGGGCGGAACGCTATGGCTACACCTTC; CDR3: CASSERAERYGYTF
size: -; length: 15; J: TRBJ1-4; V: TRBV6-1; D: TRBD1; DNA: TGTGCCAGCAGTGTCTGGGGGACAGCTAATGAAAAACTGTTTTTT; CDR3: CASSVWGTANEKLFF
size: -; length: 15; J: TRBJ2-5; V: TRBV7-9; D: TRBD1; DNA: TGTGCCAGCAGCTTAGGGGACAGGGGGCTAGAGACCCAGTACTTC; CDR3: CASSLGDRGLETQYF
size: -; length: 15; J: TRBJ1-3; V: TRBV7-6; D: TRBD1; DNA: TGTGCCAGCAGCCTACAGGGGGCGACTGGAAACACCGTATATTTT; CDR3: CASSLQGATGNTVYF
size: -; length: 15; J: TRBJ1-3; V: TRBV19; D: -; DNA: TGTGCCACTTCGACGGCTGGGGGAGCTGGAAACACCATATATTTT; CDR3: CATSTAGGAGNTIYF
size: -; length: 14; J: TRBJ2-1; V: TRBV5-1; D: TRBD1; DNA: TGCGCCACCACCAGGGGGAACTCCTACAATGAGCAGTTCTTC; CDR3: CATTRGNSYNEQFF
size: -; length: 16; J: TRBJ1-5; V: TRBV6-6; D: TRBD1; DNA: TGTGCCAGCAGTTACCGTACAGGGGTTGGCAATCAGCCCCAGCATTTT; CDR3: CASSYRTGVGNQPQHF
size: -; length: 19; J: TRBJ2-7; V: TRBV7-9; D: TRBD2; DNA: TGTGCCAGCAGCTTAATTGGGGGGACCGGGGGACTAGCGGGAAACGAGCAGTACTTC; CDR3: CASSLIGGTGGLAGNEQYF
size: -; length: 13; J: TRBJ1-5; V: TRBV28; D: -; DNA: TGTGCCAGCAGGACCGGGACCGATCAGCCCCAGCATTTT; CDR3: CASRTGTDQPQHF
size: -; length: 14; J: TRBJ2-2; V: TRBV2; D: -; DNA: TGTGCCAGCAGTGCCAAGCGGTCCACCGGGGAGCTGTTTTTT; CDR3: CASSAKRSTGELFF
size: -; length: 13; J: TRBJ2-7; V: TRBV28; D: -; DNA: TGTGCCAGCAGTCGTGGGGCTCGCGGAGAGCAGTACTTC; CDR3: CASSRGARGEQYF
size: -; length: 14; J: TRBJ2-7; V: TRBV5-4; D: -; DNA: TGTGCCAGCAGCCGGGACTTCTTCTCCTACGAGCAGTACTTC; CDR3: CASSRDFFSYEQYF
size: -; length: 13; J: TRBJ2-7; V: TRBV29-1; D: TRBD1; DNA: TGCAGCGTTGGACAGGGCATTTCCTACGAGCAGTACTTC; CDR3: CSVGQGISYEQYF
size: -; length: 14; J: TRBJ1-2; V: TRBV28; D: -; DNA: TGTGCCAGCAGTTTATTGGGCCGGCCTGAGGGCTACACCTTC; CDR3: CASSLLGRPEGYTF
size: -; length: 16; J: TRBJ2-7; V: TRBV27; D: TRBD1; DNA: TGTGCCAGCAGTTTCTACAGGGGGCTCCCCTTGCACGAGCAGTACTTC; CDR3: CASSFYRGLPLHEQYF
size: -; length: 18; J: TRBJ2-6; V: TRBV6-1; D: -; DNA: TGTGCCAGCAGTGAAGTGTCCGGTGGAGTCTCGGGGGCCAACGTCCTGACTTTC; CDR3: CASSEVSGGVSGANVLTF
size: -; length: 14; J: TRBJ1-3; V: TRBV7-9; D: -; DNA: TGTGCCAGCGGCAATCGGGGCTCTGGAAACACCATATATTTT; CDR3: CASGNRGSGNTIYF
size: -; length: 15; J: TRBJ2-3; V: TRBV7-9; D: TRBD2; DNA: TGTGCCAGCAGCCTAGCGGGAGTGGCCACAGATACGCAGTATTTT; CDR3: CASSLAGVATDTQYF
size: -; length: 14; J: TRBJ2-7; V: TRBV6-6; D: -; DNA: TGTGCCAGCAGAAATACTGGGGGAATCTACGAGCAGTACTTC; CDR3: CASRNTGGIYEQYF
size: -; length: 15; J: TRBJ1-1; V: TRBV28; D: TRBD1; DNA: TGTGCCAGCAGTTTGACAGGGATGGTGAACACTGAAGCTTTCTTT; CDR3: CASSLTGMVNTEAFF
size: -; length: 15; J: TRBJ2-3; V: TRBV7-7; D: -; DNA: TGTGCCAGCAGCTTGGGGGCTAGCGGCACAGATACGCAGTATTTT; CDR3: CASSLGASGTDTQYF
size: -; length: 15; J: TRBJ2-3; V: TRBV28; D: TRBD1; DNA: TGTGCCAGCACCTCCGCTAGGGGGCGGCGGGATACGCAGTATTTT; CDR3: CASTSARGRRDTQYF
size: -; length: 13; J: TRBJ1-1; V: TRBV18; D: -; DNA: TGTGCCAGCTCACCACCGAGCCCTTCTGAAGCTTTCTTT; CDR3: CASSPPSPSEAFF
size: -; length: 12; J: TRBJ1-1; V: TRBV28; D: -; DNA: TGTGCCAGCAGTTTAGCAGACGCAGAAGCTTTCTTT; CDR3: CASSLADAEAFF
size: -; length: 15; J: TRBJ2-4; V: TRBV6-1; D: -; DNA: TGTGCCAGCTTTCGGGGTACCGGGGTCCAAAACATTCAGTACTTC; CDR3: CASFRGTGVQNIQYF
size: -; length: 13; J: TRBJ2-1; V: TRBV5-4; D: -; DNA: TGTGCCAGCGGGCCTAACTCCTACAATGAGCAGTTCTTC; CDR3: CASGPNSYNEQFF